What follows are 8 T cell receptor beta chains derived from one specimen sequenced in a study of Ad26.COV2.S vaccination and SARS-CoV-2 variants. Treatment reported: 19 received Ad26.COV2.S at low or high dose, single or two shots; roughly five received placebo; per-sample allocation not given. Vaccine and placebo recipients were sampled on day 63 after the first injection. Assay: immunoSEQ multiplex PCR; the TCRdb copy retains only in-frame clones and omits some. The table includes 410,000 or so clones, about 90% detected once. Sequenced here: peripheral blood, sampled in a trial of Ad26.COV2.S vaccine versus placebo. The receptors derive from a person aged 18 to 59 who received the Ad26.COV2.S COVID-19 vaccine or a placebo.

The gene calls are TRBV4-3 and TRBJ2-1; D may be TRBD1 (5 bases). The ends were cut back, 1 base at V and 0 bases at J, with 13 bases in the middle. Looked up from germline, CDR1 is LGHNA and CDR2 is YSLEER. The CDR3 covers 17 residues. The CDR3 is CASSQVRGSSSYNEQFF. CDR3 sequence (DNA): TGCGCCAGCAGCCAAGTTAGGGGTTCTAGCTCCTACAATGAGCAGTTCTTC.

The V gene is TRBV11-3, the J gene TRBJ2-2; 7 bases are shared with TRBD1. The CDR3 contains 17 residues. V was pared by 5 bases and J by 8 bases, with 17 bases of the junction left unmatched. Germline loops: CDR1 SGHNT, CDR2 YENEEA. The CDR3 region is CASSHPGTGATTGELFF. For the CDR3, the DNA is TGTGCCAGCAGCCACCCAGGAACAGGGGCCACGACGGGGGAGCTGTTTTTT.

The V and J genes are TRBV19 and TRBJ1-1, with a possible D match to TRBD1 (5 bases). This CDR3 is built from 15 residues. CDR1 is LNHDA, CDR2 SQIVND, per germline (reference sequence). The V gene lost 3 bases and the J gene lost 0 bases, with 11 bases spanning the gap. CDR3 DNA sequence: TGTGCCAGTAGTATCGGGGGTGCTTTGAACACTGAAGCTTTCTTT. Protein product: CASSIGGALNTEAFF.

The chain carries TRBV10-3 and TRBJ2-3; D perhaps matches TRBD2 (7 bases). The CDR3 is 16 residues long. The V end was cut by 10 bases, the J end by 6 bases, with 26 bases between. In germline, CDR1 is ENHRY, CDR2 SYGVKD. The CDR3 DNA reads TGTGCCAGTAACAAGGCGGTGGGGGGGCTTTTGGATACGCAGTATTTT. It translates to CASNKAVGGLLDTQYF.

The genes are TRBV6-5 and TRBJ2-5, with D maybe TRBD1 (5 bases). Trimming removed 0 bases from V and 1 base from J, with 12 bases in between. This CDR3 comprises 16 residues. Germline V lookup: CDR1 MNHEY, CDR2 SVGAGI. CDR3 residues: CASSYSGRAAQETQYF. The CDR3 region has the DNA TGTGCCAGCAGTTACTCAGGCAGGGCGGCCCAAGAGACCCAGTACTTC.

The DNA for the CDR3 is TGTGCCAGCAGCTTTAGGACAGGTGATGAAAAACTGTTTTTT. Protein sequence: CASSFRTGDEKLFF. The chain carries TRBV5-4 and TRBJ1-4; 7 nucleotides agree with TRBD1. Germline lookup yields CDR1 SGHNT and CDR2 YYREEE (reference sequence). CDR3 size: 14 residues. V was clipped by 2 bases and J by 6 bases; unmatched bases: 4.

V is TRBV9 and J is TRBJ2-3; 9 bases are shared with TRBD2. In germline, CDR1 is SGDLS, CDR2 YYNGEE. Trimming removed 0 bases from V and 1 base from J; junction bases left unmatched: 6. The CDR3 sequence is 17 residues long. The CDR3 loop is CASSVGWLAGGTDTQYF. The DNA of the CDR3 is TGTGCCAGCAGCGTAGGGTGGTTAGCGGGGGGCACAGATACGCAGTATTTT.

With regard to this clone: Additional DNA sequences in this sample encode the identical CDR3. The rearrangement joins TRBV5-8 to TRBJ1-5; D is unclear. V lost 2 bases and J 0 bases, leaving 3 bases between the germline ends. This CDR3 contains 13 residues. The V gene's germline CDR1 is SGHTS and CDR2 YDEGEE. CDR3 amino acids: CASSFGSNQPQHF. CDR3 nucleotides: TGTGCCAGCAGCTTTGGTAGCAATCAGCCCCAGCATTTT. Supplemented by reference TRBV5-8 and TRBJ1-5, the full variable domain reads EAGVTQSPTHLIKTRGQQATLRCSPISGHTSVYWYQQALGLGLQFLLWYDEGEERNRGNFPPRFSGRQFPNYSSELNVNALELEDSALYLCASSFGSNQPQHFGDGTRLSIL.